This T cell receptor (beta chain) was identified during a study of shared clonotypes between healthy human individuals. This CDR3 is built from 13 residues. Germline V gene data show CDR1 as MDHEN and CDR2 as SYDVKM. V gave up 7 bases and J gave up 5 bases; unmatched junction bases: 7. TCRdb's table, derived via immunoSEQ multiplex PCR, lists solely in-frame clones and lacks some. The sample lists approximately 2.5 million clones; 80% to 95% were seen once. This clonotype was obtained from a man between 18 and 29 years old in good health. Some clones in this sample may be carry-over from other donors' samples. The sample was naive CD4+ T cells from PBMCs. Regarding subset: CD45RA+ positively selected. The V and J genes are TRBV28 and TRBJ2-7, with 8 bases that match TRBD2. The CDR3 nucleotides are TGTGCCAGCACCGGAGCGGGAGACCACGAGCAGTACTTC. Protein: CASTGAGDHEQYF.